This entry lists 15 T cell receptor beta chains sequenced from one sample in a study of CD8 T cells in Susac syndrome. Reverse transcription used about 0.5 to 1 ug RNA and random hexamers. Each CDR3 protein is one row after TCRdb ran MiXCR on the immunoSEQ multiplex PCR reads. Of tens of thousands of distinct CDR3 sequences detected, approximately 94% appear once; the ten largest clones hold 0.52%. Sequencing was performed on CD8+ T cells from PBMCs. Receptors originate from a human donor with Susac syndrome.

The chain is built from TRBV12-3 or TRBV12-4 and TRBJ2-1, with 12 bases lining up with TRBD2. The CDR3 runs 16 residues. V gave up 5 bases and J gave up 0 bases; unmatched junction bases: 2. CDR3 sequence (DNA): TGTGCCAGCAGTGGACTAGCGGGGCCCTCCTACAATGAGCAGTTCTTC. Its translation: CASSGLAGPSYNEQFF.

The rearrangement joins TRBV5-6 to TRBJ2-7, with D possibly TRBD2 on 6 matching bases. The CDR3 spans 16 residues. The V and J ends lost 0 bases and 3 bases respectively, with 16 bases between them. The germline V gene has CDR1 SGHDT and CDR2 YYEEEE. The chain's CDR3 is CASSLAARRDGYEQYF. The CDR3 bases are TGTGCCAGCAGCTTGGCCGCTAGGAGGGACGGCTACGAGCAGTACTTC.

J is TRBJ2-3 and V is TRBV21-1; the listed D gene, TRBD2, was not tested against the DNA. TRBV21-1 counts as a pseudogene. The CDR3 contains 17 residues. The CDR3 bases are TGTGCCAGCAGCAAAGGACCGCTAGCGGGGGTAACAGATACGCAGTATTTT. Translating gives CASSKGPLAGVTDTQYF.

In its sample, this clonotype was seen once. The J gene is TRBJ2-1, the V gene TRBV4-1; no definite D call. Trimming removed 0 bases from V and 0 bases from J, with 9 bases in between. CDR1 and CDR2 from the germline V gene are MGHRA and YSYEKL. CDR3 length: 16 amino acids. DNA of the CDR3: TGCGCCAGCAGCCAAGATGGGTTGAGCTCCTACAATGAGCAGTTCTTC. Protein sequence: CASSQDGLSSYNEQFF.

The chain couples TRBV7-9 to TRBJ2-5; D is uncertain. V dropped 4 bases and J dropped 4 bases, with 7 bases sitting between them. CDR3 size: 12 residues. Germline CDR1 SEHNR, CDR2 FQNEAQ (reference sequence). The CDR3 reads CASSWWGETQYF. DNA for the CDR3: TGTGCCAGCAGCTGGTGGGGAGAGACCCAGTACTTC.

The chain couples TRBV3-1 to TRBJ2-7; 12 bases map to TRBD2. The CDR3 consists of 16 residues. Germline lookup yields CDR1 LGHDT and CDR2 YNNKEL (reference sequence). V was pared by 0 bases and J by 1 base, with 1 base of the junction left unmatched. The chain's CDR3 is CASSQDGLAGSYEQYF. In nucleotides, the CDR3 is TGTGCCAGCAGCCAAGATGGACTAGCGGGGTCCTACGAGCAGTACTTC.

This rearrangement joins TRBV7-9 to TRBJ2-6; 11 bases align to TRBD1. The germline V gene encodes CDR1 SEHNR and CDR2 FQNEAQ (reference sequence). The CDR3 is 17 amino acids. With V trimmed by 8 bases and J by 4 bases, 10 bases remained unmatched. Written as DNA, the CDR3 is TGTGCCAGCTTGAGGACAGGGGGCGTAGAAGGGGCCAACGTCCTGACTTTC. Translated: CASLRTGGVEGANVLTF. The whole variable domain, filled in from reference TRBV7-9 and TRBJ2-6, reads DTGVSQNPRHKITKRGQNVTFRCDPISEHNRLYWYRQTLGQGPEFLTYFQNEAQLEKSRLLSDRFSAERPKGSFSTLEIQRTEQGDSAMYLCASLRTGGVEGANVLTFGAGSRLTVL.

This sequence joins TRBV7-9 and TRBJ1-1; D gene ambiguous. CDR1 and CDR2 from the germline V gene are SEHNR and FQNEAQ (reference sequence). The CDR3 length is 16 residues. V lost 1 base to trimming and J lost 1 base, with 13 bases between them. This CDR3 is CASSLGRLGKNTEAFF. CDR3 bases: TGTGCCAGCAGCTTAGGACGGTTGGGTAAGAACACTGAAGCTTTCTTT.

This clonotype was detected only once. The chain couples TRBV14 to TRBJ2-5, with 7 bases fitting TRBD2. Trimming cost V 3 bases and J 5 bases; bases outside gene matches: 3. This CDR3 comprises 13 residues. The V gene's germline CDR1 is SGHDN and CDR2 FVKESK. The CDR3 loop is CASSQRRGETQYF. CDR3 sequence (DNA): TGTGCCAGCAGCCAGCGGCGGGGGGAGACCCAGTACTTC.

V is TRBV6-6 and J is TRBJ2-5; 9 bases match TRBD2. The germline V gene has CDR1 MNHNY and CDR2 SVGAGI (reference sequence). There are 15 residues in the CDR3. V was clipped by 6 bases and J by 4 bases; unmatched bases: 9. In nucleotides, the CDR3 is TGTGCCAGCAGCTGGGTAGCGGGGGAGGGAGAGACCCAGTACTTC. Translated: CASSWVAGEGETQYF.

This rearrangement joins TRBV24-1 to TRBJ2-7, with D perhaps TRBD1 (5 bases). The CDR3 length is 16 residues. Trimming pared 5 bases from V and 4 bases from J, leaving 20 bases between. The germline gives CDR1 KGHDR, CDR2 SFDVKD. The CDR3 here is CATSVESGAPPYEQYF. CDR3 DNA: TGTGCCACCAGTGTGGAGTCTGGGGCACCACCTTACGAGCAGTACTTC.

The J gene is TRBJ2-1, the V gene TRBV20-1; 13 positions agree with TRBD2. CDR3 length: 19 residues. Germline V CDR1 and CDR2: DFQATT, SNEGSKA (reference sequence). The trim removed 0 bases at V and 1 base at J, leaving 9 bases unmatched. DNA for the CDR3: TGCAGTGCTAGAGATTCCCTAGGACTAGCGGGGGAGTCCTACAATGAGCAGTTCTTC. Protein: CSARDSLGLAGESYNEQFF.

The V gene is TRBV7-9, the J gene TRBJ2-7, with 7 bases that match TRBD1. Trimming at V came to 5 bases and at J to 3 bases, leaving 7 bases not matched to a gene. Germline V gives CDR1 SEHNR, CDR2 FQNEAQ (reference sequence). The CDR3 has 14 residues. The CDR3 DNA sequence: TGTGCCAGCAGCCCCCGGGACAGATTCTACGAGCAGTACTTC. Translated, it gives CASSPRDRFYEQYF.

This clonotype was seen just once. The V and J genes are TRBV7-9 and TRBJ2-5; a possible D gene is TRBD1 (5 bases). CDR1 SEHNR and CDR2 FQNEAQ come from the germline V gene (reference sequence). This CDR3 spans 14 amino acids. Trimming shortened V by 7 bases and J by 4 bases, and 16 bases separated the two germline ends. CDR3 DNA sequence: TGTGCCAGCACGACTTCCAGGGATAGAGAGACCCAGTACTTC. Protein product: CASTTSRDRETQYF. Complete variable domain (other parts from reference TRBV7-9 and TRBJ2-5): DTGVSQNPRHKITKRGQNVTFRCDPISEHNRLYWYRQTLGQGPEFLTYFQNEAQLEKSRLLSDRFSAERPKGSFSTLEIQRTEQGDSAMYLCASTTSRDRETQYFGPGTRLLVL.

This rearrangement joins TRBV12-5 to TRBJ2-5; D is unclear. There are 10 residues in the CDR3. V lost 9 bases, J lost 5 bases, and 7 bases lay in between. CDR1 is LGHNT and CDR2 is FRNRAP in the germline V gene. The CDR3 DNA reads TGTGCTAGCTCCCCTGAGACCCAGTACTTC. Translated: CASSPETQYF.